One TCR beta chain is described in this entry. Clones were sequenced by immunoSEQ multiplex PCR, and TCRdb holds only the in-frame ones, with some missing. The profile shows 150,000 or so clones, approximately 82% of them singletons. The V gene lost 4 bases and the J gene lost 1 base, with 10 bases spanning the gap. The germline CDR1 and CDR2 sequences are SQVTM and ANQGSEA. This CDR3 is 13 amino acids long. This specimen comes from a study of blood T cell repertoires in COVID-19. The material sequenced was peripheral blood. This sequence joins TRBV29-1 and TRBJ1-1; TRBD1 is a possible D gene (6 bases). The sequence was collected from a woman aged 80 or over with acute or convalescent COVID-19. CDR3 in amino acids: CSVGRGGNTEAFF. The CDR3, as DNA: TGCAGCGTTGGTAGGGGGGGGAACACTGAAGCTTTCTTT.